The 26 T cell receptor beta chains reported below all come from one sample, sequenced in a study of blood T cell repertoires in COVID-19. TCRdb's copy holds only in-frame clones and misses some; the assay was immunoSEQ multiplex PCR. Of fewer than 300,000 clones in the sample, approximately 80% were seen once. The specimen was peripheral blood. These receptors originate from a woman aged 55-69 years with active or convalescent COVID-19.

The J gene is TRBJ2-7, the V gene TRBV2, with D maybe TRBD2 (6 bases). V lost 10 bases, J lost 3 bases, and 13 bases lay in between. CDR3 size: 12 residues. CDR1 is SNHLY, CDR2 FYNNEI, per germline. CDR3 sequence (DNA): TGTGCCACATCCCGGACTAACTACGAGCAGTACTTC. This sequence encodes CATSRTNYEQYF.

This rearrangement joins TRBV7-8 to TRBJ1-1, with a possible D match to TRBD1 (6 bases). The CDR3 covers 15 residues. CDR1 and CDR2 (germline): SGHVS, FQNEAQ. The germline V and J ends were trimmed by 6 bases and 0 bases, with 14 bases remaining between them. CDR3 sequence (DNA): TGTGCCAGCAGGAAGGGGGTTGCTATGAACACTGAAGCTTTCTTT. Protein: CASRKGVAMNTEAFF.

The count of this clone is one. The V gene is TRBV18, the J gene TRBJ2-2; 15 bases map to TRBD2. The CDR3 totals 19 residues. V was pared by 3 bases and J by 0 bases, with 5 bases of the junction left unmatched. Germline V CDR1 and CDR2: KGHSH, LQKENI. The CDR3 region is CASSPLGLAGGPNTGELFF. CDR3 DNA: TGTGCCAGCTCACCCTTGGGACTAGCGGGGGGCCCGAACACCGGGGAGCTGTTTTTT. Looking up the rest from reference TRBV18 and TRBJ2-2 gives the full variable domain: NAGVMQNPRHLVRRRGQEARLRCSPMKGHSHVYWYRQLPEEGLKFMVYLQKENIIDESGMPKERFSAEFPKEGPSILRIQQVVRGDSAAYFCASSPLGLAGGPNTGELFFGEGSRLTVL.

The J gene is TRBJ2-7, the V gene TRBV7-9; D not resolved. Trimming shortened V by 1 base and J by 5 bases, and 9 bases separated the two germline ends. This CDR3 has 13 residues. Germline CDR1 and CDR2: SEHNR and FQNEAQ (reference sequence). The CDR3 spells CASSLGKGDEQYF. In DNA, the CDR3 is TGTGCCAGCAGCTTAGGAAAAGGAGACGAGCAGTACTTC.

The chain employs TRBV14 and TRBJ2-7; tentative D call: TRBD2 (5 bases). V was cut by 8 bases and J by 0 bases, with 11 bases left in between. Looked up from germline, CDR1 is SGHDN and CDR2 is FVKESK. The CDR3 covers 13 residues. In nucleotides, the CDR3 is TGTGCCAGCCAGGACTCCTACTCCTACGAGCAGTACTTC. Protein: CASQDSYSYEQYF.

The V gene is TRBV13, the J gene TRBJ2-2; D might be TRBD2 (5 bases). Trimming took 5 bases from V and 4 from J, leaving 17 bases between them. Germline loops: CDR1 PRHDT, CDR2 FYEKMQ (reference sequence). The CDR3 is 16 residues long. CDR3 residues: CASSPPGLLATGELFF. In DNA form, the CDR3 reads TGTGCCAGCAGCCCCCCAGGACTCCTTGCCACCGGGGAGCTGTTTTTT.

This chain connects TRBV10-2 to TRBJ2-2; 10 nucleotides agree with TRBD2. V lost 11 bases and J lost 4; bases outside the gene matches: 10. Germline CDR1 reads WSHSY; CDR2 reads SAAADI. CDR3 length: 15 amino acids. CDR3 in amino acids: CACSSGGAPTGELFF. The CDR3 region has the DNA TGCGCCTGCTCGAGCGGGGGGGCACCCACCGGGGAGCTGTTTTTT.

J is TRBJ1-1 and V is TRBV7-6; 11 bases are shared with TRBD1. Trimming cost V 5 bases and J 4 bases; bases outside gene matches: 6. The CDR3 contains 15 residues. Germline V CDR1 and CDR2: SGHVS, FNYEAQ. CDR3 coding DNA: TGTGCCAGCAGCCCCAGGGACAGGGGGTTCACTGAAGCTTTCTTT. It translates to CASSPRDRGFTEAFF.

The CDR3 reads CASSRGQSNTEAFF. CDR3 nucleotide sequence: TGTGCCAGCAGCCGGGGACAGTCGAACACTGAAGCTTTCTTT. This rearrangement joins TRBV9 to TRBJ1-1; 7 bases line up with TRBD1. V lost 4 bases and J lost 1; bases outside the gene matches: 4. The germline V gene has CDR1 SGDLS and CDR2 YYNGEE. CDR3 length: 14 residues.

The chain links TRBV18 to TRBJ1-2; D gene unclear. The V gene's germline CDR1 is KGHSH and CDR2 LQKENI. Trimming removed 2 bases at V and 4 bases at J, with 17 bases between. This CDR3 has 16 amino acids. CDR3 region: CASSPEVAGGFYGYTF. The CDR3 nucleotides read TGTGCCAGCTCACCAGAGGTGGCCGGAGGCTTCTATGGCTACACCTTC.

The chain has TRBV7-2 and TRBJ2-5, with D hard to call. The V gene's germline CDR1 is SGHTA and CDR2 FQGNSA. V was pared by 5 bases and J by 1 base, with 8 bases between. The CDR3 contains 13 residues. CDR3 sequence: CASSPVRQETQYF. Here the CDR3 DNA reads TGTGCCAGCAGCCCGGTTCGCCAAGAGACCCAGTACTTC.

The chain employs TRBV3-1 (or the pseudogene TRBV3-2) and TRBJ2-1, with 11 bases matching TRBD2. Germline loops: CDR1 LGHDT, CDR2 YNNKEL (reference sequence). CDR3 length equals 16 residues. V lost 2 bases and J lost 6; bases outside the gene matches: 6. CDR3 in amino acids: CASSQPPSGGLNEQFF. CDR3 in DNA: TGTGCCAGCAGCCAACCTCCTAGCGGGGGGCTCAATGAGCAGTTCTTC.

This chain connects TRBV5-6 to TRBJ1-1; D not certain. Per germline, CDR1 SGHDT and CDR2 YYEEEE. CDR3 length: 13 amino acids. V lost 4 bases to trimming and J lost 0 bases, with 7 bases between them. CDR3 sequence (DNA): TGTGCCAGCAGCGGTACAGTGAACACTGAAGCTTTCTTT. Translation: CASSGTVNTEAFF.

The J gene is TRBJ1-4, the V gene TRBV19, with 7 bases aligning to TRBD1. This CDR3 has 16 amino acids. CDR1 and CDR2 from the germline V gene are LNHDA and SQIVND (reference sequence). Germline trimming cut 4 bases from V and 3 bases from J; bases unmatched to any gene: 8. DNA for the CDR3: TGTGCCAGTAGTAGAACAGGGGCTGTCCCTAATGAAAAACTGTTTTTT. Translating gives CASSRTGAVPNEKLFF. The full variable domain, in which reference TRBV19 and TRBJ1-4 provide the parts outside the CDR3, is DGGITQSPKYLFRKEGQNVTLSCEQNLNHDAMYWYRQDPGQGLRLIYYSQIVNDFQKGDIAEGYSVSREKKESFPLTVTSAQKNPTAFYLCASSRTGAVPNEKLFFGSGTQLSVL.

The gene calls are TRBV2 and TRBJ2-2; D unclear. V shed 10 bases and J shed 7 bases, with 7 bases lying between them. The V gene's germline CDR1 is SNHLY and CDR2 FYNNEI. This CDR3 region has 10 residues. The CDR3 nucleotides are TGTGCCACCTATAACGGGGAGCTGTTTTTT. This sequence encodes CATYNGELFF.

The CDR3 region has the DNA TGCGCCAGCAGCCAAAGCAGGGGGCTGTATCCTAACTATGGCTACACCTTC. This encodes CASSQSRGLYPNYGYTF. The rearrangement links TRBV4-3 to TRBJ1-2, with TRBD1 matching 8 bases. This CDR3 is built from 17 residues. V was clipped by 2 bases and J by 0 bases; unmatched bases: 8. Germline V CDR1 and CDR2: LGHNA, YSLEER.

The chain has TRBV20-1 and TRBJ2-5; tentative D call: TRBD2 (6 bases). V gave up 3 bases and J gave up 9 bases, with 20 bases separating them. Germline CDR1 reads DFQATT; CDR2 reads SNEGSKA (reference sequence). The CDR3 covers 14 residues. CDR3 sequence: CSASPLRDSLSQYF. The CDR3 DNA reads TGCAGTGCTAGTCCCCTCCGGGACTCCCTCTCCCAGTACTTC.

This sequence joins TRBV11-2 and TRBJ1-2, with 8 bases that match TRBD1. This CDR3 contains 16 residues. The junction had 12 bases not matched to a gene; V was cut back by 4 bases and J by 5 bases. Germline loops: CDR1 SGHAT, CDR2 FQNNGV. The chain's CDR3 is CASSSDRTGFRYGYTF. The CDR3 coding sequence is TGTGCCAGCAGCTCGGACCGGACAGGGTTTCGGTATGGCTACACCTTC.

The chain employs TRBV10-1 and TRBJ2-5; D may be TRBD2 (6 bases). Germline V gene data show CDR1 as WNHNN and CDR2 as SYGVQD (reference sequence). Trimming removed 0 bases at V and 0 bases at J, with 8 bases between. This CDR3 has 15 amino acids. The CDR3 region has the DNA TGCGCCAGCAGTGAGTCCGGGGGTAACCAAGAGACCCAGTACTTC. Amino acid sequence: CASSESGGNQETQYF.

The chain carries TRBV19 and TRBJ1-5; D is uncertain. CDR3 length equals 15 residues. Trimming removed 3 bases at V and 4 bases at J, with 13 bases between. Germline-derived CDR1 and CDR2 are LNHDA and SQIVND (reference sequence). The CDR3 sequence is CASSISSLANQPQHF. The DNA for the CDR3 is TGTGCCAGTAGTATCTCGAGCCTAGCTAATCAGCCCCAGCATTTT.

This chain joins TRBV9 and TRBJ1-4, with D unclear. The CDR3 is 15 residues long. Germline V CDR1 and CDR2: SGDLS, YYNGEE. V lost 0 bases and J 5 bases, leaving 11 bases between the germline ends. The CDR3 here is CASSVGAATNEKLFF. The CDR3 region has the DNA TGTGCCAGCAGCGTAGGGGCAGCTACAAATGAAAAACTGTTTTTT. Full variable domain (rest looked up from reference TRBV9 and TRBJ1-4): DSGVTQTPKHLITATGQRVTLRCSPRSGDLSVYWYQQSLDQGLQFLIQYYNGEERAKGNILERFSAQQFPDLHSELNLSSLELGDSALYFCASSVGAATNEKLFFGSGTQLSVL.

This clone was picked up one time. DNA for the CDR3: TGTGCCAGCAGCGGAAAGCTTCATACTGAAGCTTTCTTT. As protein: CASSGKLHTEAFF. The J gene is TRBJ1-1, the V gene TRBV9; D gene ambiguous. V lost 3 bases, J lost 5 bases, and 11 bases lay in between. CDR1 and CDR2 (germline): SGDLS, YYNGEE. The CDR3 has 13 residues.

This clone was found a few times. The chain is built from TRBV7-2 and TRBJ1-1; D unclear. CDR3 size: 14 residues. Trimming stripped 5 bases from V and 2 bases from J, with 12 bases between. Per germline, CDR1 SGHTA and CDR2 FQGNSA. The CDR3 DNA sequence: TGTGCCAGCAGCGCGAGAGGTGCTAACACTGAAGCTTTCTTT. Translation: CASSARGANTEAFF.

The chain uses TRBV12-3 or TRBV12-4 and TRBJ2-1; a weak D match, TRBD2 (5 bases). The germline V and J ends were trimmed by 3 bases and 6 bases, with 9 bases remaining between them. The CDR3 covers 13 residues. DNA for the CDR3: TGTGCCAGCAGTTTGATCGAGGGCAATGAGCAGTTCTTC. Protein: CASSLIEGNEQFF.

This chain connects TRBV6-2 or TRBV6-3 to TRBJ2-1; tentatively, D is TRBD1 (6 bases). The germline V gene has CDR1 MNHEY and CDR2 SVGEGT. This CDR3 has 16 residues. Trimming took 5 bases from V and 4 from J, leaving 18 bases between them. As DNA, the CDR3 is TGTGCCAGCAGTACCACTAGGGGGTTAACTTACAATGAGCAGTTCTTC. Protein sequence: CASSTTRGLTYNEQFF.

The rearrangement uses TRBV6-1 and TRBJ1-6; 8 bases are shared with TRBD1. Unmatched junction bases numbered 3, after V lost 4 bases and J lost 1 base. Per germline, CDR1 MNHNS and CDR2 SASEGT. The CDR3 sequence is 16 residues long. The CDR3 here is CASSGQGASYNSPLHF. CDR3 in DNA: TGTGCCAGCAGTGGGCAGGGGGCTTCCTATAATTCACCCCTCCACTTT.